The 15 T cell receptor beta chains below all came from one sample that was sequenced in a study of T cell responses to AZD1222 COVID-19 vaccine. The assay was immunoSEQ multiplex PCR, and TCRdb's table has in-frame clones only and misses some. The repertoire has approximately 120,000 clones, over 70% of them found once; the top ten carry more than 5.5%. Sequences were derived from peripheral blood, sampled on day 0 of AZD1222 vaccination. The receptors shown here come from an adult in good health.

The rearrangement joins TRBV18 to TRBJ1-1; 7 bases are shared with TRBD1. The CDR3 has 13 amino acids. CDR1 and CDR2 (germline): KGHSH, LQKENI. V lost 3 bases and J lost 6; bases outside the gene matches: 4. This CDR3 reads CASSPGQDAEAFF. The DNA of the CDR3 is TGTGCCAGCTCACCTGGACAGGACGCTGAAGCTTTCTTT. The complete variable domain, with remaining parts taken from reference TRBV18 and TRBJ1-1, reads NAGVMQNPRHLVRRRGQEARLRCSPMKGHSHVYWYRQLPEEGLKFMVYLQKENIIDESGMPKERFSAEFPKEGPSILRIQQVVRGDSAAYFCASSPGQDAEAFFGQGTRLTVV.

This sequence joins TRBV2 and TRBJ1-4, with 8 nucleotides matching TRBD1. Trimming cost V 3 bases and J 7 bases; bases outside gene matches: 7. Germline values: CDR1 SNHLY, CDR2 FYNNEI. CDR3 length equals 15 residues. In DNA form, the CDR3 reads TGTGCCAGCAGTGACCGGGACAGGAGTCGTGAAAAACTGTTTTTT. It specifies CASSDRDRSREKLFF. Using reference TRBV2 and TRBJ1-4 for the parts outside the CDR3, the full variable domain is EPEVTQTPSHQVTQMGQEVILRCVPISNHLYFYWYRQILGQKVEFLVSFYNNEISEKSEIFDDQFSVERPDGSNFTLKIRSTKLEDSAMYFCASSDRDRSREKLFFGSGTQLSVL.

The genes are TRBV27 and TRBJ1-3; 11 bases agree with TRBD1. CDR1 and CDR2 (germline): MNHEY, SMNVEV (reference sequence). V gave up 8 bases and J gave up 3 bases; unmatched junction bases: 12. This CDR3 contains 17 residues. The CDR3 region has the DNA TGTGCCAGCTCTGAGATCCGGACAGGGGGCGTTGGAAACACCATATATTTT. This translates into CASSEIRTGGVGNTIYF.

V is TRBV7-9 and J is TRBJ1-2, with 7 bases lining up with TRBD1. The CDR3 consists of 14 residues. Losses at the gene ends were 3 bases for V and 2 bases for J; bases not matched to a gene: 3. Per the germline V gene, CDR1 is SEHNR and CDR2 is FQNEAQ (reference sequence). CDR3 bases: TGTGCCAGCAGCTTCCTACAGGGGAACTATGGCTACACCTTC. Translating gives CASSFLQGNYGYTF.

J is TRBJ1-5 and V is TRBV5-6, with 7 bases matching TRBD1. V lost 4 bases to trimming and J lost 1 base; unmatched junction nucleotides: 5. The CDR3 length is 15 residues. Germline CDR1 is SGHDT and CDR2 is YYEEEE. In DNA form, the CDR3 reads TGTGCCAGCAGCCAGGGGGAAAGGAGCAATCAGCCCCAGCATTTT. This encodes CASSQGERSNQPQHF.

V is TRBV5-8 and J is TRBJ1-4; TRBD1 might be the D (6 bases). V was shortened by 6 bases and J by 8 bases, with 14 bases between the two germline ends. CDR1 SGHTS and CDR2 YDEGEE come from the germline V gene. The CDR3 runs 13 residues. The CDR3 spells CASKTQGTEKLFF. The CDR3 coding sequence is TGTGCCAGCAAGACACAGGGAACGGAAAAACTGTTTTTT.

DNA of the CDR3: TGTGCCAGCCGGTTGACGGGCGGGCCCAATGAGCAGTTCTTC. Encoded protein: CASRLTGGPNEQFF. The chain combines TRBV28 with TRBJ2-1; D perhaps matches TRBD2 (5 bases). Germline CDR1 and CDR2: MDHEN and SYDVKM. Deletions cut 8 bases from V and 6 bases from J, with 17 bases between. The CDR3 length is 14 residues.

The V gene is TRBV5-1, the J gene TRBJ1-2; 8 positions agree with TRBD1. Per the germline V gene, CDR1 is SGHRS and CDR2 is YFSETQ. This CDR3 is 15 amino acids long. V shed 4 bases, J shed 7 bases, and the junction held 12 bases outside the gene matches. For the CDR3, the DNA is TGCGCCAGCAGCCCCGAGCCAGGGGGCCGGGGTGGCTACACCTTC. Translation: CASSPEPGGRGGYTF. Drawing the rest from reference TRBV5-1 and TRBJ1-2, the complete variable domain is KAGVTQTPRYLIKTRGQQVTLSCSPISGHRSVSWYQQTPGQGLQFLFEYFSETQRNKGNFPGRFSGRQFSNSRSEMNVSTLELGDSALYLCASSPEPGGRGGYTFGSGTRLTVV.

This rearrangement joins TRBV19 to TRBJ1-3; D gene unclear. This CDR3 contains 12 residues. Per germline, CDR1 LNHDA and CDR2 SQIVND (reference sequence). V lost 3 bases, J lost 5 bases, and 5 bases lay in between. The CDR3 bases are TGTGCCAGTAGTATGAGGAGAAACACCATATATTTT. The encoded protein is CASSMRRNTIYF.

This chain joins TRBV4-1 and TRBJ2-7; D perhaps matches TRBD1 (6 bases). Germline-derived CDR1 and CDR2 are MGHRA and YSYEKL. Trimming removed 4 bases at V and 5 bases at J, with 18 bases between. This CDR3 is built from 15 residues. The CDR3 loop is CASSPRTVSTNEQYF. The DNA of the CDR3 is TGCGCCAGCAGCCCTCGGACAGTTTCTACGAACGAGCAGTACTTC.

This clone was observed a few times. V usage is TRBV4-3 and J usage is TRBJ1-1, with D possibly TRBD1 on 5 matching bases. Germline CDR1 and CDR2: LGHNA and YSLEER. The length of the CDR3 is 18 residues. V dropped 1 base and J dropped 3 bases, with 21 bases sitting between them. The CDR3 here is CASSQAWRYLSGDTEAFF. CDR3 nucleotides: TGCGCCAGCAGCCAAGCCTGGCGCTATTTGTCGGGGGACACTGAAGCTTTCTTT.

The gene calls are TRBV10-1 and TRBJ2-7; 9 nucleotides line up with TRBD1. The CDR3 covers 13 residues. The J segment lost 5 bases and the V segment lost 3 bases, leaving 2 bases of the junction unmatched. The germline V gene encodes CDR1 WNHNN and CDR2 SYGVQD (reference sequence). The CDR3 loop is CASSDDRGNEQYF. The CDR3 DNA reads TGCGCCAGCAGTGATGACAGGGGGAACGAGCAGTACTTC.

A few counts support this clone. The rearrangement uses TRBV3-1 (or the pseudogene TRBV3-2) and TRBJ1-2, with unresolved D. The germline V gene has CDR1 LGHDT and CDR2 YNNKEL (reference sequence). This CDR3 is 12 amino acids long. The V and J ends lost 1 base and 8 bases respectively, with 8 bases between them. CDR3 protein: CASSQAAVGYTF. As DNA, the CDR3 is TGTGCCAGCAGCCAAGCAGCGGTAGGCTACACCTTC.

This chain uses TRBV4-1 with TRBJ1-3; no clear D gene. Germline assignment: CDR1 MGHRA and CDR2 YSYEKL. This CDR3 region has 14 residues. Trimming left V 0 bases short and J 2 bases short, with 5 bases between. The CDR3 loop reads CASSQESPGNTIYF. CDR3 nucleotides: TGCGCCAGCAGCCAAGAGAGCCCTGGAAACACCATATATTTT.

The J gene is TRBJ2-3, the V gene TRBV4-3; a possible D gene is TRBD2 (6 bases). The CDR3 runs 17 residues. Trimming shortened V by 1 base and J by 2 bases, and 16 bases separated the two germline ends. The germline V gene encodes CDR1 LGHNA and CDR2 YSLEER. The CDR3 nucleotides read TGCGCCAGCAGCCAAGGTATAGCGGAAGTAAACACAGATACGCAGTATTTT. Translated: CASSQGIAEVNTDTQYF.